This entry features one T cell receptor beta chain sequence. Its antigen is undetermined. When ophthalmopathy did not progress within 18 months, Graves' hyperthyroidism was considered stable. Any patient presenting with uncontrolled infection, other autoimmune disease, pregnancy or lactation was left out. The TCR beta CDR3 regions underwent amplification using RNA transcripts as the source. Initially, a first-round RT-PCR of the TCR CDR3 employed the HTBI primer set. TCRdb recomputed calls from the multiplex PCR reads with MiXCR, one row per CDR3 protein. Here the sample spans around 540,000 distinct CDR3 sequences, approximately 44% being singletons. CDR1 and CDR2 from the germline V gene are SQVTM and ANQGSEA. This CDR3 has 16 amino acids. The V gene end was trimmed by 7 bases and the J gene end by 2 bases; junction bases not matched to a gene: 8. The entry originates in a study of T cells in Graves' hyperthyroidism and ophthalmopathy.

Study conclusions and caveats: Progression to ophthalmopathy was predicted a median of 6.5 months early. Also found in blood were most expanded thyroid clonotypes above 0.001.

Sequenced material: peripheral blood or thyroid tissue (not recorded which). This TCR was sampled from a woman between 18 and 29 years old with Graves' hyperthyroidism. This sequence joins TRBV29-1 and TRBJ2-7, with TRBD2 identical over 16 bases. The CDR3 loop is CSAGTSGRAGTYEQYF. As DNA, the CDR3 is TGCAGCGCTGGGACTAGCGGGAGGGCCGGCACCTACGAGCAGTACTTC.